The entry that follows covers one T cell receptor (beta chain) sequence. Sequencing used immunoSEQ v3. Generated by immunoSEQ multiplex PCR, the TCRdb table keeps only in-frame clones and is missing some. The sample comprises 50,000 or so clones, 79% of which are singletons, and about 5% rests with the top ten. The record originates from a study of TIL therapy for anti-PD-1-resistant metastatic lung cancer. Background on the study: Tumors carried a median roughly 1.6 non-synonymous mutations per megabase.

CDR1 is SGHNT, CDR2 YYREEE, per germline (reference sequence). With 2 bases clipped from V and 5 bases from J, the junction kept 3 bases outside the gene matches. This CDR3 comprises 14 residues. Stated time point: pre-treatment sample, taken before nivolumab and TIL therapy. The starting material was blood, obtained at baseline. The source is a woman between 25 and 80 years old with non-small cell lung cancer. V gene TRBV5-4 combines with J gene TRBJ2-2; TRBD1 matches 7 bases. The CDR3 bases are TGTGCCAGCAGCTTCGGACAGGATACCGGGGAGCTGTTTTTT. Amino acid sequence: CASSFGQDTGELFF.